Shown below are 15 T cell receptor beta chains from a single sample sequenced in a study of blood T cell repertoires in COVID-19. The table came from immunoSEQ multiplex PCR; TCRdb's copy has only in-frame clones and leaves some out. In the table there are approximately 77,000 clones, roughly 85% of which are singletons. Sequencing was carried out using peripheral blood. These receptors all come from a man aged 25 to 40 with acute or convalescent COVID-19.

The chain's CDR3 is CASKAAGGAGDYGYTF. In DNA, the CDR3 is TGTGCCAGCAAGGCGGCAGGGGGCGCCGGGGACTATGGCTACACCTTC. This rearrangement joins TRBV2 to TRBJ1-2; 8 bases match TRBD1. The CDR3 has 16 amino acids. Trimming removed 7 bases from V and 3 bases from J; junction bases left unmatched: 13. Germline values: CDR1 SNHLY, CDR2 FYNNEI. Full variable domain (outside the CDR3, taken from reference TRBV2 and TRBJ1-2): EPEVTQTPSHQVTQMGQEVILRCVPISNHLYFYWYRQILGQKVEFLVSFYNNEISEKSEIFDDQFSVERPDGSNFTLKIRSTKLEDSAMYFCASKAAGGAGDYGYTFGSGTRLTVV.

This chain joins TRBV10-1 and TRBJ1-3; D possibly corresponds to TRBD1 (5 bases). Germline lookup yields CDR1 WNHNN and CDR2 SYGVQD (reference sequence). With 0 bases removed from V and 5 bases from J, the gap between germline ends came to 14 bases. The CDR3 has 16 amino acids. The CDR3 DNA follows: TGCGCCAGCAGTGAGTCAGGCCAGGGCGTTAGAAACACCATATATTTT. It codes for CASSESGQGVRNTIYF.

The chain has TRBV7-9 and TRBJ1-2; D is possibly TRBD1 (5 bases). Looked up from germline, CDR1 is SEHNR and CDR2 is FQNEAQ (reference sequence). This CDR3 contains 14 residues. Between the trimmed V and J ends, which lost 1 base and 7 bases, there was a span of 13 bases. The DNA of the CDR3 is TGTGCCAGCAGCTTAGATCCTAGGGGTGGTGGCTACACCTTC. This encodes CASSLDPRGGGYTF.

The J gene is TRBJ2-2, the V gene TRBV6-2 or TRBV6-3; TRBD2 matches 10 bases. Per germline, CDR1 MNHEY and CDR2 SVGEGT. The CDR3 runs 18 residues. Trimming took 5 bases from V and 7 from J; bases not matched to a gene: 16. The CDR3 region has the DNA TGTGCCAGCAGTAAACAGGGAAATATAGCGGGAGGCTACGGGGAGCTGTTTTTT. Protein sequence: CASSKQGNIAGGYGELFF.

The genes are TRBV19 and TRBJ2-3; maybe TRBD2 (5 bases). The CDR3 extends over 14 amino acids. Trimming left V 5 bases short and J 5 bases short, with 14 bases between. The germline gives CDR1 LNHDA, CDR2 SQIVND (reference sequence). CDR3 in DNA: TGTGCCAGTAGTTTCGGGGTTTCGGGAGATACGCAGTATTTT. This translates into CASSFGVSGDTQYF.

The rearrangement uses TRBV30 and TRBJ2-7; TRBD2 matches 9 bases. Germline values: CDR1 GTSNPN, CDR2 SVGIG (reference sequence). Losses at the gene ends were 3 bases for V and 6 bases for J; bases not matched to a gene: 15. The CDR3 length is 16 residues. CDR3 residues: CAWSADPTSGTSEQYF. In DNA, the CDR3 is TGTGCCTGGAGCGCAGACCCGACTAGCGGAACCAGCGAGCAGTACTTC.

The chain recombines TRBV5-4 with TRBJ1-1, with D hard to call. The V end was cut by 0 bases, the J end by 4 bases, with 16 bases between. Germline-derived CDR1 and CDR2 are SGHNT and YYREEE (reference sequence). This CDR3 contains 16 residues. This CDR3 reads CASSLDSPGSGTEAFF. For the CDR3, the DNA is TGTGCCAGCAGCTTGGATTCCCCGGGGTCCGGCACTGAAGCTTTCTTT.

The chain combines TRBV5-1 with TRBJ1-3; D gene ambiguous. Germline CDR1 and CDR2: SGHRS and YFSETQ. V lost 4 bases to trimming and J lost 0 bases, with 17 bases between them. This CDR3 is 17 amino acids long. Here the CDR3 reads CASSPSGVKSSGNTIYF. The CDR3 coding sequence is TGCGCCAGCAGCCCGTCCGGGGTTAAGAGCTCTGGAAACACCATATATTTT.

The chain employs TRBV27 and TRBJ1-1; 7 bases match TRBD1. There are 13 residues in the CDR3. Germline V gene lookup returns CDR1 MNHEY and CDR2 SMNVEV (reference sequence). J lost 3 bases, V lost 5 bases, and 3 bases had no gene match. The CDR3 DNA reads TGTGCCAGCAGTCCGGGACAGTACACTGAAGCTTTCTTT. It is translated as CASSPGQYTEAFF.

This chain links TRBV19 with TRBJ2-3, with 9 nucleotides matching TRBD2. This CDR3 region has 14 residues. The germline gives CDR1 LNHDA, CDR2 SQIVND (reference sequence). J was trimmed by 2 bases and V by 8 bases; bases with no gene match: 5. The CDR3 bases are TGTGCCAGTTTCGGCGGGGGGGCCACAGATACGCAGTATTTT. It is translated as CASFGGGATDTQYF. The full variable domain, rest sourced from reference TRBV19 and TRBJ2-3, is DGGITQSPKYLFRKEGQNVTLSCEQNLNHDAMYWYRQDPGQGLRLIYYSQIVNDFQKGDIAEGYSVSREKKESFPLTVTSAQKNPTAFYLCASFGGGATDTQYFGPGTRLTVL.

By proportion, this clone is medium-sized. The chain joins TRBV27 to TRBJ2-3; 7 bases map to TRBD1. CDR3 length: 14 residues. The V gene end was trimmed by 5 bases and the J gene end by 5 bases; junction bases not matched to a gene: 7. Germline CDR1 reads MNHEY; CDR2 reads SMNVEV (reference sequence). CDR3 sequence (DNA): TGTGCCAGCAGTCCCCGGGACAGCCTAGATACGCAGTATTTT. Amino acid sequence: CASSPRDSLDTQYF.

V and J are TRBV6-5 and TRBJ1-6; no firm D call. V gave up 2 bases and J gave up 3 bases, with 8 bases separating them. The CDR3 has 15 amino acids. CDR1 is MNHEY, CDR2 SVGAGI, per germline. The CDR3 region is CASSYDQYYNSPLHF. CDR3 sequence (DNA): TGTGCCAGCAGTTACGATCAGTACTATAATTCACCCCTCCACTTT.

The chain uses TRBV3-1 (or the pseudogene TRBV3-2) and TRBJ1-1; D not resolved. This CDR3 comprises 12 residues. V shed 3 bases and J shed 10 bases, with 12 bases lying between them. CDR1 is LGHDT, CDR2 YNNKEL, per germline (reference sequence). CDR3 nucleotide sequence: TGTGCCAGCAGCCAGACACGAATGGGAGCTTTCTTT. Protein sequence: CASSQTRMGAFF.

The rearrangement links TRBV2 to TRBJ1-2; D unclear. V was clipped by 5 bases and J by 9 bases, with 13 bases between them. From germline, CDR1 is SNHLY and CDR2 FYNNEI. The CDR3 consists of 12 residues. CDR3 DNA: TGTGCCAGCAGTAGAACGACATCAAGCTACACCTTC. It specifies CASSRTTSSYTF.

The chain recombines TRBV11-3 with TRBJ2-2; 8 bases align to TRBD1. V was pared by 2 bases and J by 2 bases, with 13 bases of the junction left unmatched. The CDR3 runs to 19 residues. The germline gives CDR1 SGHNT, CDR2 YENEEA. In DNA form, the CDR3 reads TGTGCCAGCAGCTTAAGCGGAGACGACAGGGGACTTAACACCGGGGAGCTGTTTTTT. It is translated as CASSLSGDDRGLNTGELFF.